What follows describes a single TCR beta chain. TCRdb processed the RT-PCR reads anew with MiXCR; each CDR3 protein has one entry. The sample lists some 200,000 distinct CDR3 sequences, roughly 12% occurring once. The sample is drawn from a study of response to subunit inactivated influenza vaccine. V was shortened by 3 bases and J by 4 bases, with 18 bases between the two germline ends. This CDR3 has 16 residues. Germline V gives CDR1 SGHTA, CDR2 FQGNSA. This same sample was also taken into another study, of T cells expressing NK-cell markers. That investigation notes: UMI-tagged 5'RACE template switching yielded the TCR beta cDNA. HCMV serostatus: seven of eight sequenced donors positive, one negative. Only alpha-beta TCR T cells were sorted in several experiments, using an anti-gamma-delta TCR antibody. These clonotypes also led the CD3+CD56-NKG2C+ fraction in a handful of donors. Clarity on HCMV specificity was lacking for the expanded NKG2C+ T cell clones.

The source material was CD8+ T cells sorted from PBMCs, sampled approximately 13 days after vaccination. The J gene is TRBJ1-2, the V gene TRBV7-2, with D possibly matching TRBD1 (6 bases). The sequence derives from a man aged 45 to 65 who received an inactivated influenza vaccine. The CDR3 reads CASSFGGGRWAYGYTF. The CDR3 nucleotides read TGTGCCAGCAGCTTTGGGGGGGGGCGCTGGGCCTATGGCTACACCTTC.